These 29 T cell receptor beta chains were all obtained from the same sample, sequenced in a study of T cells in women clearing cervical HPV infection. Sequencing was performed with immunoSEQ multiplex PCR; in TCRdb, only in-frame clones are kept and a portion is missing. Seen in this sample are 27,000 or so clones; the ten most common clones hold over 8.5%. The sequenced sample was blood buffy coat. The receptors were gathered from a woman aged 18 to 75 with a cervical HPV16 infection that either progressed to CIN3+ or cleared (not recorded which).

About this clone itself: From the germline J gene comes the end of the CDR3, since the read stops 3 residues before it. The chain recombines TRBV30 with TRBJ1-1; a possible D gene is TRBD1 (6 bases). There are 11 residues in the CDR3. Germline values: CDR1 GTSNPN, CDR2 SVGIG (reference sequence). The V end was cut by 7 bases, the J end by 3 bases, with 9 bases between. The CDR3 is CALQGDTEAFF. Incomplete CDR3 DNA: TGTGCCTTACAGGGAGACACTGAA. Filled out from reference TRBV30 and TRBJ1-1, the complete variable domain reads SQTIHQWPATLVQPVGSPLSLECTVEGTSNPNLYWYRQAAGRGLQLLFYSVGIGQISSEVPQNLSASRPQDRQFILSSKKLLLSDSGFYLCALQGDTEAFFGQGTRLTVV.

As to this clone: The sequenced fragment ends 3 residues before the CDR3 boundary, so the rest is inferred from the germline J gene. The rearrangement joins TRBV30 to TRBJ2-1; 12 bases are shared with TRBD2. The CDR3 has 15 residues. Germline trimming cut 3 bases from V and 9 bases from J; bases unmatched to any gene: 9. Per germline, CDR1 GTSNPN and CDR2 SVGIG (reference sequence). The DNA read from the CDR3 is TGTGCCTGGAGCGGTACTAGCGGGAGGTTGGGTGAG. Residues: CAWSGTSGRLGE. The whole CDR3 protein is CAWSGTSGRLGEQFF.

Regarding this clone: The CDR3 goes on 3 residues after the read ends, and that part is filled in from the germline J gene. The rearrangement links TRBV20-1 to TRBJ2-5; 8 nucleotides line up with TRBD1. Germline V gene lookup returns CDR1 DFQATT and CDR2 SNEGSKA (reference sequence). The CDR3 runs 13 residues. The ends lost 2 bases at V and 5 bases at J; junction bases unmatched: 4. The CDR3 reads CSARTDRAETQYF. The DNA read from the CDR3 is TGCAGTGCTAGAACGGACAGGGCGGAGACC.

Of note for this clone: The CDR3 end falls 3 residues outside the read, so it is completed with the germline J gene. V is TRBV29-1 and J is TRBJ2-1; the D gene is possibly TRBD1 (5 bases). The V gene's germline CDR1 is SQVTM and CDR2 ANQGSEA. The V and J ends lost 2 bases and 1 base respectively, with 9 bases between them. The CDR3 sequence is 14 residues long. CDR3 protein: CSVENRLSYNEQFF. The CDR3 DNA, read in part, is TGCAGCGTTGAAAACAGGTTATCCTACAATGAG.

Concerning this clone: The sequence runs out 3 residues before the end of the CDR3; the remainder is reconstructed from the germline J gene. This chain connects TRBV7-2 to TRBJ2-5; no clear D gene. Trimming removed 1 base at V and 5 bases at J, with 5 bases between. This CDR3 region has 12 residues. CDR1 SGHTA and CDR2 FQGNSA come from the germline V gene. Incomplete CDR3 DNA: TGTGCCAGCAGCTTAGAACGGGAGACC. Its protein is CASSLERET. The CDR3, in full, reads CASSLERETQYF. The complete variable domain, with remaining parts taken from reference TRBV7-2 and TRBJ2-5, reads GAGVSQSPSNKVTEKGKDVELRCDPISGHTALYWYRQSLGQGLEFLIYFQGNSAPDKSGLPSDRFSAERTGGSVSTLTIQRTQQEDSAVYLCASSLERETQYFGPGTRLLVL.

CDR3 protein: CASRPTSAIGKETQYF. The covered CDR3 bases are TGTGCCAGCAGGCCCACTAGCGCCATCGGTAAAGAGACG. The gene calls are TRBV2 and TRBJ2-3; 7 nucleotides line up with TRBD2. From the germline J gene comes the end of the CDR3, since the read stops 3 residues before it. The germline V gene encodes CDR1 SNHLY and CDR2 FYNNEI. The CDR3 runs to 16 residues.

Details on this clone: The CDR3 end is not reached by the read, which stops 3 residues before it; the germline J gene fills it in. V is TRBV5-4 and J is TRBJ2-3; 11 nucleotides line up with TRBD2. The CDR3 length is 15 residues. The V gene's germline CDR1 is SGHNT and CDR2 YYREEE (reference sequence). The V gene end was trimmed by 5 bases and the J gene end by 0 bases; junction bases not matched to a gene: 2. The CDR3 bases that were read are TGTGCCAGCAGGAGACTAGCGGGGAGCACAGATACG. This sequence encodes CASRRLAGSTDT. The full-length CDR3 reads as CASRRLAGSTDTQYF.

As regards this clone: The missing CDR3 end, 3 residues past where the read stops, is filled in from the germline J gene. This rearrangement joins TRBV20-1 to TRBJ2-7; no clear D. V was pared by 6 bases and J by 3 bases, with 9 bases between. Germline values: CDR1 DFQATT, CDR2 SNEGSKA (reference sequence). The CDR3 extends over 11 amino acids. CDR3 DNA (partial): TGCAGTGCCCCCAGAGGCTACGAG. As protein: CSAPRGYE. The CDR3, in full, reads CSAPRGYEQYF.

The sequenced CDR3 bases are TGTGCCAGCAGTGAACAGGAGGTACCTGGGGCCAACGTC. Amino acids: CASSEQEVPGANV. Given in full, the CDR3 is CASSEQEVPGANVLTF. This sequence joins TRBV2 and TRBJ2-6; D is possibly TRBD2 (5 bases). From the germline J gene comes the end of the CDR3, since the read stops 3 residues before it. Germline V lookup: CDR1 SNHLY, CDR2 FYNNEI. This CDR3 is 16 amino acids long. Trimming removed 2 bases from V and 2 bases from J, with 10 bases in between.

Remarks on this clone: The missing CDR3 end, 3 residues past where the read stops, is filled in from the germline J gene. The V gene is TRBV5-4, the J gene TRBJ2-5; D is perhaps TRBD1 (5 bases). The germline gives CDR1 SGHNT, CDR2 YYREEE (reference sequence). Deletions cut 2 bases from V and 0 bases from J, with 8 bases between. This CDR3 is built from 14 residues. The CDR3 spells CASSLRGNQETQYF. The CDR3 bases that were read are TGTGCCAGCAGCTTAAGGGGTAACCAAGAGACC.

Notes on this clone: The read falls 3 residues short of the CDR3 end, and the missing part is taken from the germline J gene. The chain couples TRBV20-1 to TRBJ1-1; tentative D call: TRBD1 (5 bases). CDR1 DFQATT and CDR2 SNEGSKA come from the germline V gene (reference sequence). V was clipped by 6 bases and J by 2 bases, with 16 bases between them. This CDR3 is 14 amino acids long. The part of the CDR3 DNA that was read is TGCAGTGCCACCTCAGATGGGGCAAACACTGAA. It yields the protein CSATSDGANTE. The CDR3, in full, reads CSATSDGANTEAFF.

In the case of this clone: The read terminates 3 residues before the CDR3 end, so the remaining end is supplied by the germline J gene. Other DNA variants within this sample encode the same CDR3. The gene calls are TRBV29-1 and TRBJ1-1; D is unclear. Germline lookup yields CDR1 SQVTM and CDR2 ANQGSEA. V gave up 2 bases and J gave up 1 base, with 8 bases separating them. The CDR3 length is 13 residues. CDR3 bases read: TGCAGCGTTGAACGCAGAGGGAACACTGAA. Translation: CSVERRGNTE. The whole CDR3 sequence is CSVERRGNTEAFF.

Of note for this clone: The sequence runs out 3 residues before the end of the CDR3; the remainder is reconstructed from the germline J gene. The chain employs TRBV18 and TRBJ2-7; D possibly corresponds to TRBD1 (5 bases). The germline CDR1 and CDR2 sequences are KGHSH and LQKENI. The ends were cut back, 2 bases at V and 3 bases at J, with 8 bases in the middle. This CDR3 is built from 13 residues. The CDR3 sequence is CASSPDSLYEQYF. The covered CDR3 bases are TGTGCCAGCTCACCAGACAGTCTCTACGAG.

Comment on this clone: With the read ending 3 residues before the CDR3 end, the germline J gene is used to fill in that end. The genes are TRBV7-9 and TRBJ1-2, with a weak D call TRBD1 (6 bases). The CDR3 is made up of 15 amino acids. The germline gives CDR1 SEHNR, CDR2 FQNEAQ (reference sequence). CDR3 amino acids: CASSFGGGLYNDYTF. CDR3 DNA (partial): TGTGCCAGCAGCTTCGGGGGGGGCCTATACAATGAC.

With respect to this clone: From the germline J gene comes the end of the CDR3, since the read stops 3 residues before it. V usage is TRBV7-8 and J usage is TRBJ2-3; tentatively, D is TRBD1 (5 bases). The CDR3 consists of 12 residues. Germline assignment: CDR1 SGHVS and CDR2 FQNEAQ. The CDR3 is CASSQPGASQYF. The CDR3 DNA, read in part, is TGTGCCAGCAGCCAACCTGGGGCTTCG.

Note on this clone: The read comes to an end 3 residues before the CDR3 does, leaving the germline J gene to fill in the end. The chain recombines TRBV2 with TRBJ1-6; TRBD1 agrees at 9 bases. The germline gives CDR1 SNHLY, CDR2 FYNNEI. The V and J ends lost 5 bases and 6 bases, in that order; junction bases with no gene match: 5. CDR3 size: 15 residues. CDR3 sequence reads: CASSSMTGGNSPLHF. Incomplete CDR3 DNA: TGTGCCAGCAGTTCTATGACAGGGGGTAATTCACCC.

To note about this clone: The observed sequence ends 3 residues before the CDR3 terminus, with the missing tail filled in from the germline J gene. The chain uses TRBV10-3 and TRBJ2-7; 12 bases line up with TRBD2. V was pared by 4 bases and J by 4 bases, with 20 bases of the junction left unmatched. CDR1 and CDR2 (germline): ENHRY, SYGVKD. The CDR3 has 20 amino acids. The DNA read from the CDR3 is TGTGCCATCAGTGCTTCTAGCGGGAGGGCGATTTCTATTACTAGATACGAG. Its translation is CAISASSGRAISITRYE. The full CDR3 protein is CAISASSGRAISITRYEQYF.

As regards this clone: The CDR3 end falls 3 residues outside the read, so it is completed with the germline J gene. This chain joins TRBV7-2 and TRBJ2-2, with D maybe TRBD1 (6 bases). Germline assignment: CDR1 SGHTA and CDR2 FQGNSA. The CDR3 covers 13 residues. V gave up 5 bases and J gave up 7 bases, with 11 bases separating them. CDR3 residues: CASSHGQNGELFF. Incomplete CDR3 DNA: TGTGCCAGCAGCCACGGACAGAACGGGGAG.

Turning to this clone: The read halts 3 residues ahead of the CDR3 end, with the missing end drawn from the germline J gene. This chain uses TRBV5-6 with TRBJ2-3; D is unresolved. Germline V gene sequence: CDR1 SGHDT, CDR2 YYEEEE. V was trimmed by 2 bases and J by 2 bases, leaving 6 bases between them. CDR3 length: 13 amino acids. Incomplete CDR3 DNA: TGTGCCAGCAGCTTTCCCTACACAGATACG. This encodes CASSFPYTDT. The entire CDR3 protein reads CASSFPYTDTQYF.

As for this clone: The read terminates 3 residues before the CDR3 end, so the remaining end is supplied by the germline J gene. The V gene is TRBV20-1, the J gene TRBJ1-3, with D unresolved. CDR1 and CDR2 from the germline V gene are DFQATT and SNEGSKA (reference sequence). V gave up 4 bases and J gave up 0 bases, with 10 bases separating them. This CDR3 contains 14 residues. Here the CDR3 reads CSATLGVSGNTIYF. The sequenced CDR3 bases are TGCAGTGCTACCCTCGGTGTCTCTGGAAACACC.

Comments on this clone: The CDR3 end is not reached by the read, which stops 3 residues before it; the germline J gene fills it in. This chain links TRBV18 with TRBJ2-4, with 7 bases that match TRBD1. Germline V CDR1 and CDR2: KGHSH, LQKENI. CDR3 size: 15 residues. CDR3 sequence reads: CASSPQTGSNQPQYF. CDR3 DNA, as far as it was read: TGTGCCAGCTCACCGCAGACAGGGAGCAATCAGCCT. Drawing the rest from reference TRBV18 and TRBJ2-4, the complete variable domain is NAGVMQNPRHLVRRRGQEARLRCSPMKGHSHVYWYRQLPEEGLKFMVYLQKENIIDESGMPKERFSAEFPKEGPSILRIQQVVRGDSAAYFCASSPQTGSNQPQYFGAGTRLSVL.

CDR3 in amino acids: CASREQGYEQYF. CDR3 DNA, as far as it was read: TGTGCCAGCAGGGAGCAGGGGTACGAG. This sequence joins TRBV5-5 and TRBJ2-7; possible D gene TRBD1, 6 bases. The read terminates 3 residues before the CDR3 end, so the remaining end is supplied by the germline J gene. The CDR3 totals 12 residues. Germline assignment: CDR1 SGHKS and CDR2 YYEKEE (reference sequence). The V end lost 5 bases, the J end lost 4 bases, and 10 bases lay between the germline ends.

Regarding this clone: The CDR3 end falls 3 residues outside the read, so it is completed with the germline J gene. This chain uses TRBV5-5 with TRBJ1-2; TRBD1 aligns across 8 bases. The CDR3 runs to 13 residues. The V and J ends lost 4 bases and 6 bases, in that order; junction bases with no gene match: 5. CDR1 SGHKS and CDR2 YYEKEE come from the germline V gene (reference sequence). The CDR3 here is CASSPRGQDGYTF. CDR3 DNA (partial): TGTGCCAGCAGCCCCAGGGGGCAGGATGGC. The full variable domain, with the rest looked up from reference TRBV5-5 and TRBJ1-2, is DAGVTQSPTHLIKTRGQQVTLRCSPISGHKSVSWYQQVLGQGPQFIFQYYEKEERGRGNFPDRFSARQFPNYSSELNVNALLLGDSALYLCASSPRGQDGYTFGSGTRLTVV.

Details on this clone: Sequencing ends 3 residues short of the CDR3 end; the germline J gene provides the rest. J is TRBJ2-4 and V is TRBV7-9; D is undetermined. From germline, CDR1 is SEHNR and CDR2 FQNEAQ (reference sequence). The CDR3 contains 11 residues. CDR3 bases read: TGTGCCAGCAGCTTAGAGGGTCCT. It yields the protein CASSLEGP. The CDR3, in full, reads CASSLEGPQYF.

The CDR3 spells CSASEQYEQYF. The part of the CDR3 DNA that was read is TGCAGTGCTAGTGAGCAATACGAG. The chain uses TRBV20-1 and TRBJ2-7; D gene unclear. Read data end 3 residues before the CDR3 end; the end is taken from the germline J gene. This CDR3 comprises 11 residues. The germline V gene encodes CDR1 DFQATT and CDR2 SNEGSKA (reference sequence). V gave up 3 bases and J gave up 4 bases, with 7 bases separating them.

The CDR3 sequence is CASSLGGSGANVLFF. Partial CDR3 DNA: TGTGCCAGCAGCTTAGGGGGCTCTGGGGCCAACGTG. V usage is TRBV7-2 and J usage is TRBJ2-2; D perhaps matches TRBD1 (5 bases). The read terminates 3 residues ahead of where the CDR3 ends, so the germline J gene completes it. CDR1 and CDR2 from the germline V gene are SGHTA and FQGNSA. This CDR3 has 15 amino acids.

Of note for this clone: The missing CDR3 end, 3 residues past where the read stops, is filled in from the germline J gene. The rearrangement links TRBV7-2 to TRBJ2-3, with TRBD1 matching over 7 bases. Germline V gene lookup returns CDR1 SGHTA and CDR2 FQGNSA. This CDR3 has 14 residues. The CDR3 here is CASSPQGGYQPQYF. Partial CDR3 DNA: TGTGCCAGCAGCCCCCAAGGGGGCTATCAGCCG.

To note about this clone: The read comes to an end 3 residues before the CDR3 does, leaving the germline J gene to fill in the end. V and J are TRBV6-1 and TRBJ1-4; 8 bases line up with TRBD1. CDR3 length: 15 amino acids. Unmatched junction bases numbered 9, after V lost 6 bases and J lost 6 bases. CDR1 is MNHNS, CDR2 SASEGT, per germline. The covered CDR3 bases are TGTGCCAGCAGCGAAACTACAGGGGGGTATGAAAAA. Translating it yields CASSETTGGYEK. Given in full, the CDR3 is CASSETTGGYEKLFF.

CDR3 DNA (partial): TGTGCCAGCTCACCTGCAGCGGGGAGAGAGACG. It is translated as CASSPAAGRET. The CDR3 reads in full as CASSPAAGRETQYF. The chain has TRBV18 and TRBJ2-3; 7 nucleotides align to TRBD2. The DNA ends 3 residues before the CDR3 does, and the rest of the CDR3 is filled in from the germline J gene. The CDR3 has 14 residues. Per germline, CDR1 KGHSH and CDR2 LQKENI.